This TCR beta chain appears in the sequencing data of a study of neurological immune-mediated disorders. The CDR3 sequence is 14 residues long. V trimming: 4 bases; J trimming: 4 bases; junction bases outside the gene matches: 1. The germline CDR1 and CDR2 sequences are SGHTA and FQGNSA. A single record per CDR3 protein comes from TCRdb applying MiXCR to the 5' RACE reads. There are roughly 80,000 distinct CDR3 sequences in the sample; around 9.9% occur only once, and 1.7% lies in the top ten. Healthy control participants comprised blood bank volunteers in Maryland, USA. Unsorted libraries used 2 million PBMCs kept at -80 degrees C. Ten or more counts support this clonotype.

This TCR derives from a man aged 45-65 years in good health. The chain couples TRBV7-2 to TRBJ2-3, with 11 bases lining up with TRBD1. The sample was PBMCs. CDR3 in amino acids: CASSWDRGADTQYF. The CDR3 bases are TGTGCCAGCAGCTGGGACAGGGGGGCAGATACGCAGTATTTT.